The text below deals with one TCR beta chain. This clonotype was seen more than once but under ten times. It has no known antigen specificity. There are no base qualities to consult, and no much larger clone falls within one base. This sample was taken from a study of blood T cells in healthy people across ages (dated by TCRdb to about 2015). The study in broad terms: In model experiments, template switching captured about one uniquely barcoded TCR beta cDNA molecule for every two T cells. Age-related changes in TCR beta repertoire diversity were measured in the study by deep sequencing normalized with unique cDNA molecular identifiers. The donors were split into four age groups: young (average about 16 years), middle-aged (around 37), aged (over 55) and long-lived (approximately 80). For two donors (one aged 18 to 29 and one aged 80 or older), the study analyzed two additional independent replicas of 1 million unique cDNA reads from the same blood draw. Findings and caveats that apply to the study as a whole: A strong correlation was found between observed TCR beta diversity and the percentage of naive T cells measured by flow cytometry. Estimates of total diversity from one million sequenced T cells were regarded as lower bounds and underestimates. Observed TCR beta diversity per million T cells fell roughly linearly with age, and a significant reduction was already apparent by age around 40. Compared with the aged group, the long-lived group had more naive CD4+ T cells, fewer expanded clones and increased TCR diversity, suggesting age selection. Since profiling was done on bulk unsorted PBMCs, naive and antigen-experienced compartments could not be conclusively compared. The CMV infection status of donors was not known, potentially confounding age-related changes in expanded clonotypes.

The 39 donors, aged about 6 to 95 years, were systemically healthy Caucasian individuals from Russia. Each donor gave around 9.5 milliliters of peripheral blood, collected into EDTA-treated Vacutainer tubes. Ficoll-Paque density-gradient centrifugation was used to isolate PBMCs, with at least 6 million obtained per sample. Trizol reagent was used to extract total RNA from the PBMCs, yielding at least 6 micrograms per sample. The percentages of naive CD45RAhigh/CD27high T cells were determined by flow cytometry on a PBMC aliquot from every donor. The CDR3 sequence holds 11 residues, the cysteine and phenylalanine included. Of all the DNA, just the CDR3 is kept, 33 bases in frame from base 1. The germline V gene sets CDR1 to ENHRY and CDR2 to SYGVKD. Library preparation used 5' RACE. The sequencing machine was an Illumina HiSeq 2500. The second PCR ran for roughly 7 to 11 cycles and used a J-beta primer mix along with a sample-barcoded 5' primer. A unique molecular identifier was introduced onto each TCR beta cDNA molecule by a template-switch 5' adaptor carrying 12 random nucleotides. Each sample yielded at least 2.5 million CDR3-containing paired-end reads. All of the RNA was converted into first-strand cDNA using the Mint cDNA synthesis kit, with a TRBC-specific oligonucleotide serving as the primer. Following uracil-DNA glycosylase treatment, all cDNA underwent a first 18-cycle PCR with the universal primers M1SS and BC2_uni_R. Regarding the original processing steps: Each sample was normalized by randomly selecting 1 million high-quality reads, each carrying a distinct molecular identifier. Instead of being binned into consensus sequences, reads that shared molecular identifiers were thrown out. MiTCR, run with a Q25 quality threshold and the strictest error-elimination algorithm, handled CDR3 identification, clonotype clustering and error correction. A nonparametric unseen species model using Euler transformation provided a lower-bound estimate of total TCR beta diversity. TCRdb cleaned the public reads at Q25 with fastp, built clones with MiXCR and kept in-frame beta chains. Duplicate CDR3 protein sequences are folded into a single record with the most common DNA and genes. Clone size and V and J calls follow TCRdb, not the original study. This sample has hundreds of thousands of distinct CDR3 sequences in its table, and 20% to 25% of those were observed once. More than 8% of the sample goes to the ten largest clones.

The same data also contributed to another study, on T cells of mothers and their children. The second study also describes: Nine systemically healthy Caucasian individuals served as donors, namely three mothers together with their six children. cDNA synthesis consumed the entire amount of extracted RNA, loaded at approximately 1.6 ug RNA in each 15 ul reaction. In the second PCR, the M1S primer introduced both the sample barcodes and 2-4 random nucleotides. Over 8 million TCR beta CDR3 reads were obtained for each mother, and approximately 3.2 million reads were obtained for each child. Thymic selection shapes the output of TCR recombination in a similar way in related and unrelated pairs, and inherited differences have a minor effect. Normalized repertoire overlap in related mother-child pairs was always slightly higher than in unrelated mother-child pairs, but the difference was never significant. With a sensitivity of approximately 100 clones per million clonotypes, no persistent microchimeric T cell clones were detected. To look for features that set related mother-child pairs apart from unrelated individuals, the researchers ran deep NGS to compare the TCR beta repertoires of mothers and children. Mothers averaged about 37 +/- 4 years of age and children averaged about 10 +/- 4 years. Libraries were sequenced on Illumina HiSeq 2000 with 100+100 nt paired-end reads after adapter ligation with NEBNext reagents. To prevent cross-contamination, the mother and child libraries were prepared a month apart and were sequenced in separate runs. Between about 500,000 and 2,300,000 distinct TCR beta clonotypes were identified per donor. Naive TCR beta clonotypes were estimated from low-frequency clonotypes matched to each donor's FACS-determined naive share, without sorting.

Sample: blood. The sequence joins TRBV10-3 to TRBJ2-5, with the D segment identity uncertain. With the DNA end fitting TRBJ2-1 better, the J assignment may be wrong. The source is a boy between 5 and 17 years old in good health. Read as DNA, the sequence is TGTGCCATCAAGGACGTCAATGAGCAGTTCTTC. This encodes CAIKDVNEQFF.